These T cell receptor beta chains were read from a single sample in a study of T cell responses to AZD1222 COVID-19 vaccine. The protocol was immunoSEQ multiplex PCR, while the TCRdb copy is restricted to in-frame clones and leaves out a portion. This sample has 80,000 to 130,000 clones, with just under 90% found just once. The sequenced sample was peripheral blood, obtained on day 0 of AZD1222 vaccination. These receptor sequences come from an adult in good health. Both conserved end residues are part of each CDR3. The D gene is left open where the match is weak. Clone sizes are given selectively: once, few, many, or a class where the clone is expanded.

TRBD2 once TRBJ2-1 TRBV7-6 16 TGTGCCAGCAGCTTAGGGAGTAGCGGGGGGTACAATGAGCAGTTCTTC CASSLGSSGGYNEQFF
- once TRBJ1-1 TRBV5-8 13 TGTGCCAGCAGCTTATACAGGGACACTGAAGCTTTCTTT CASSLYRDTEAFF
TRBD1 - TRBJ1-6 TRBV6-5 13 TGTGCCAGCAGATACAGGGGAAATTCACCCCTCCACTTT CASRYRGNSPLHF
- - TRBJ2-3 TRBV7-8 14 TGTGCCAGCAGCTCCCTCTGGTACACAGATACGCAGTATTTT CASSSLWYTDTQYF
TRBD1 - TRBJ1-3 TRBV4-2 16 TGTGCCAGCAGTCTGGGACAGGGATCGACTGGAAACACCATATATTTT CASSLGQGSTGNTIYF
- - TRBJ1-5 TRBV19 12 TGTGCCAGTAGTATGTTGAATCAGCCCCAGCATTTT CASSMLNQPQHF
- medium-sized TRBJ2-7 TRBV5-6 14 TGTGCCAGCACCTCTCAGGGGGGTCGGAGGGAGCAGTACTTC CASTSQGGRREQYF
TRBD2 - TRBJ2-5 TRBV5-4 17 TGTGCCAGCAGCCCGGGACTAGCGGGGGGATACCAAGAGACCCAGTACTTC CASSPGLAGGYQETQYF
- - TRBJ2-1 TRBV16 12 TGTGCCAGCAGCCAGCAGTACAATGAGCAGTTCTTC CASSQQYNEQFF
- - TRBJ2-7 TRBV6-5 14 TGTGCCAGCAGTTCAGGACCAGCCAACTACGAGCAGTACTTC CASSSGPANYEQYF
TRBD1 once TRBJ1-2 TRBV28 13 TGTGCCAGCAGGAGGGGGCGCGATTTCGGCTACACCTTC CASRRGRDFGYTF
TRBD1 - TRBJ1-1 TRBV14 12 TGTGCCAGCAGCCAGTCCCGGGACAGAGCTTTCTTT CASSQSRDRAFF
- - TRBJ2-3 TRBV9 16 TGTGCCAGCAGCGCCGCAGAGGCGCGAGGCACAGATACGCAGTATTTT CASSAAEARGTDTQYF
- - TRBJ1-2 TRBV6-5 14 TGTGCCAGCAGTTATGGAGTGGCTAACTATGGCTACACCTTC CASSYGVANYGYTF
TRBD1 - TRBJ1-4 TRBV28 15 TGTGCCAGCAGTTCCCCAGGGGGCTTAGGTGAAAAACTGTTTTTT CASSSPGGLGEKLFF
TRBD1 - TRBJ2-2 TRBV2 15 TGTGCCAGCAGTGCACAGGGGGCCGACACCGGGGAGCTGTTTTTT CASSAQGADTGELFF
- - TRBJ2-3 TRBV18 11 TGTGCCAGCGTCGACACAGATACGCAGTATTTT CASVDTDTQYF
- - TRBJ1-2 TRBV6-5 12 TGTGCCAGCAGTCTCACGGGACGACGCTACACCTTC CASSLTGRRYTF
TRBD2 - TRBJ2-4 TRBV5-5 14 TGTGCCAGCAGCTTGGCCGGGGGGGAAAACATTCAGTACTTC CASSLAGGENIQYF
- - TRBJ1-6 TRBV4-1 15 TGCACCAGCAGCCAAATTAAGGAGGGAAATTCACCCCTCCACTTT CTSSQIKEGNSPLHF
- - TRBJ1-1 TRBV19 15 TGTGCCAGTAGTATTTACAGGGTCGCGGGGACTGAAGCTTTCTTT CASSIYRVAGTEAFF
- - TRBJ2-7 TRBV3-1/TRBV3-2 15 TGTGCCAGCAGCCAAGTCCGGGACACGGCCTACGAGCAGTACTTC CASSQVRDTAYEQYF
TRBD1 - TRBJ2-7 TRBV5-1 14 TGCGCCAGCAGCCCGTGGGACAGGGGCTACGAGCAGTACTTC CASSPWDRGYEQYF